The 27 T cell receptor beta chains in this list originate from one sample, sequenced in a study of response to subunit inactivated influenza vaccine. TCRdb ran MiXCR on the RT-PCR reads and lists one entry per CDR3 protein. The sample gives around 750,000 distinct CDR3 sequences, 20% to 25% of which show up once; about a tenth is in the top ten. This specimen was PBMCs from blood, taken 5 days after vaccination. These TCRs come from a man aged 50-59 years who received an inactivated influenza vaccine.

V and J are TRBV27 and TRBJ2-2; perhaps TRBD2 as D (6 bases). Trimming cost V 9 bases and J 4 bases, with 18 bases left between them. The length of the CDR3 is 15 residues. The V gene's germline CDR1 is MNHEY and CDR2 SMNVEV (reference sequence). This CDR3 reads CARSGSGTLTGELFF. The CDR3, as DNA: TGTGCCAGGAGTGGGAGTGGGACTCTCACCGGGGAGCTGTTTTTT.

The chain links TRBV6-2 or TRBV6-3 to TRBJ2-4; D unresolved. The CDR3 is 16 amino acids. CDR1 MNHEY and CDR2 SVGEGT come from the germline V gene. V was pared by 0 bases and J by 0 bases, with 9 bases between. Here the CDR3 reads CASSYSVPRAKNIQYF. The CDR3 DNA sequence: TGTGCCAGCAGTTACTCGGTCCCGCGAGCCAAAAACATTCAGTACTTC.

This clonotype has a handful of counts. The V and J genes are TRBV20-1 and TRBJ2-3; 7 bases line up with TRBD2. Germline V CDR1 and CDR2: DFQATT, SNEGSKA (reference sequence). There are 13 residues in the CDR3. This CDR3 reads CSSQRGLTDTQYF. The CDR3 DNA reads as TGCTCGAGTCAGCGGGGTTTGACAGATACGCAGTATTTT.

The rearrangement links TRBV5-1 to TRBJ2-1, with D possibly being TRBD1 (6 bases). Germline CDR1 reads SGHRS; CDR2 reads YFSETQ. The CDR3 sequence is 14 residues long. The ends were cut back, 0 bases at V and 5 bases at J, with 9 bases in the middle. CDR3 DNA sequence: TGCGCCAGCAGCTTGGGGACAGCAAACAATGAGCAGTTCTTC. Translated, it gives CASSLGTANNEQFF.

Comments on this clonotype: One end of the junction varies from germline; a read error may be responsible. The genes are TRBV6-5 and TRBJ2-5; maybe TRBD1 (5 bases). There are 16 residues in the CDR3. Germline CDR1 reads MNHEY; CDR2 reads SVGAGI. The CDR3, as DNA: TGTTCCAGCAGTTACTCGAGATCGATCAAGGGGGAGACCCAGTACTTC. Its protein product is CSSSYSRSIKGETQYF.

The rearrangement links TRBV20-1 to TRBJ1-5; TRBD1 matches 9 bases. V dropped 6 bases and J dropped 7; count of bases not matched to a gene: 7. CDR3 length: 13 residues. Germline-derived CDR1 and CDR2 are DFQATT and SNEGSKA (reference sequence). The CDR3 DNA reads TGCAGTGCAGACAGGGGGAGAGGACAGCCCCAGCATTTT. It specifies CSADRGRGQPQHF.

This clonotype was recorded a few times. The chain has TRBV6-1 and TRBJ2-5; a weak D match, TRBD1 (6 bases). Per the germline V gene, CDR1 is MNHNS and CDR2 is SASEGT. V lost 7 bases and J 5 bases, leaving 20 bases between the germline ends. The CDR3 loop spans 15 amino acids. The CDR3 reads CASTRTGTNLETQYF. The CDR3 DNA reads as TGTGCCAGCACCAGAACCGGGACAAACTTGGAGACCCAGTACTTC.

In its sample, this clonotype was seen a few times. The rearrangement links TRBV10-3 to TRBJ2-2; D may be TRBD1 (5 bases). The CDR3 covers 16 residues. Trimming shortened V by 2 bases and J by 1 base, and 11 bases separated the two germline ends. Looked up from germline, CDR1 is ENHRY and CDR2 is SYGVKD. DNA of the CDR3: TGTGCCATCAGTGAGGTAGGGGCACTGAACACCGGGGAGCTGTTTTTT. This codes for CAISEVGALNTGELFF.

This clonotype was seen a handful of times. The chain combines TRBV5-6 with TRBJ1-2, with D perhaps matching TRBD1 (5 bases). Germline-derived CDR1 and CDR2 are SGHDT and YYEEEE. The CDR3 is made up of 15 amino acids. The ends were cut back, 1 base at V and 6 bases at J, with 16 bases in the middle. The CDR3 nucleotides are TGTGCCAGCAGCTTGAAAATGGCAGGGTGGAATGGCTACACCTTC. The encoded protein is CASSLKMAGWNGYTF.

This clonotype turned up a few times. This chain links TRBV20-1 with TRBJ2-7, with TRBD1 as a possible D gene (5 bases). The CDR3 runs to 12 residues. V was cut by 0 bases and J by 7 bases, with 10 bases left in between. Germline V gives CDR1 DFQATT, CDR2 SNEGSKA (reference sequence). This CDR3 is CSARDLTGEQYF. Here the CDR3 DNA reads TGCAGTGCTAGAGATCTTACAGGAGAGCAGTACTTC.

This clonotype was seen a few times. The rearrangement links TRBV29-1 to TRBJ1-1; 9 bases fit TRBD1. The length of the CDR3 is 14 residues. CDR1 and CDR2 (germline): SQVTM, ANQGSEA. V was clipped by 4 bases and J by 4 bases; unmatched bases: 7. CDR3 loop: CSVAMTGGSTEAFF. The CDR3 DNA follows: TGCAGCGTTGCGATGACAGGGGGGTCCACTGAAGCTTTCTTT.

The chain employs TRBV28 and TRBJ2-5, with D unclear. Trimming pared 5 bases from V and 2 bases from J, leaving 12 bases between. The CDR3 sequence is 14 residues long. Germline V CDR1 and CDR2: MDHEN, SYDVKM. The CDR3 here is CASSQSYLQETQYF. CDR3 sequence (DNA): TGTGCCAGCAGTCAGTCGTATCTACAAGAGACCCAGTACTTC.

The V call is TRBV7-8, the J call TRBJ2-1; no definite D call. The CDR3 is made up of 17 amino acids. Trimming took 1 base from V and 0 from J, leaving 13 bases between them. Germline lookup yields CDR1 SGHVS and CDR2 FQNEAQ. This CDR3 is CASSLVNRRSSYNEQFF. The CDR3 DNA sequence: TGTGCCAGCAGCTTAGTTAATCGCAGGAGCTCCTACAATGAGCAGTTCTTC.

The chain joins TRBV7-9 to TRBJ2-5, with D possibly TRBD2 on 7 matching bases. V was trimmed by 4 bases and J by 5 bases, leaving 17 bases between them. The length of the CDR3 is 15 residues. Germline V gives CDR1 SEHNR, CDR2 FQNEAQ (reference sequence). The CDR3 region is CASSYQGRDRETQYF. DNA for the CDR3: TGTGCCAGCAGCTACCAGGGGAGGGATCGGGAGACCCAGTACTTC.

This clonotype was seen more than once but under ten times. The chain joins TRBV5-1 to TRBJ2-3; the match to TRBD1 covers 7 bases. The CDR3 totals 15 residues. V was clipped by 4 bases and J by 2 bases; unmatched bases: 7. Per the germline V gene, CDR1 is SGHRS and CDR2 is YFSETQ. DNA of the CDR3: TGCGCCAGCAGCCCAACAGGGGTCCCCACAGATACGCAGTATTTT. Its protein is CASSPTGVPTDTQYF.

The table lists this clonotype with a few counts. The chain links TRBV12-3 or TRBV12-4 to TRBJ2-2; possibly TRBD1 for D (6 bases). V was pared by 1 base and J by 2 bases, with 11 bases between. The CDR3 has 16 amino acids. CDR3 residues: CASSLGTVINTGELFF. The CDR3, as DNA: TGTGCCAGCAGTTTAGGGACAGTGATTAACACCGGGGAGCTGTTTTTT.

Written as DNA, the CDR3 is TGCAGTGCGCGTGGGACAGGCTACACCTATGAAAAACTGTTTTTT. It is translated as CSARGTGYTYEKLFF. This chain uses TRBV20-1 with TRBJ1-4, with TRBD1 matching over 8 bases. Germline loops: CDR1 DFQATT, CDR2 SNEGSKA (reference sequence). The junction had 12 bases not matched to a gene; V was cut back by 6 bases and J by 6 bases. The length of the CDR3 is 15 residues.

V usage is TRBV6-5 and J usage is TRBJ2-5, with no clear D. V lost 4 bases and J 1 base, leaving 13 bases between the germline ends. This CDR3 comprises 15 residues. Germline V lookup: CDR1 MNHEY, CDR2 SVGAGI. This CDR3 reads CASSSTRDFQETQYF. The DNA for the CDR3 is TGTGCCAGCAGTTCGACAAGAGATTTCCAAGAGACCCAGTACTTC.

V gene TRBV27 combines with J gene TRBJ2-7; TRBD2 aligns across 11 bases. The CDR3 is 15 amino acids. CDR1 and CDR2 (germline): MNHEY, SMNVEV (reference sequence). The V segment lost 6 bases and the J segment 7 bases; nucleotides outside the gene matches: 11. In DNA form, the CDR3 reads TGTGCCAGCAGAATGACTAGCGGGACCATGGGTGAGCAGTACTTC. Its protein is CASRMTSGTMGEQYF.

This clonotype was seen only once. The chain carries TRBV7-9 and TRBJ2-1; 9 bases agree with TRBD2. Per germline, CDR1 SEHNR and CDR2 FQNEAQ (reference sequence). There are 14 residues in the CDR3. V dropped 5 bases and J dropped 7; count of bases not matched to a gene: 6. The CDR3 protein is CASSPGGRENEQFF. The CDR3 DNA reads as TGTGCCAGCAGCCCCGGCGGGAGGGAAAATGAGCAGTTCTTC. The full variable domain, rest sourced from reference TRBV7-9 and TRBJ2-1, is DTGVSQNPRHKITKRGQNVTFRCDPISEHNRLYWYRQTLGQGPEFLTYFQNEAQLEKSRLLSDRFSAERPKGSFSTLEIQRTEQGDSAMYLCASSPGGRENEQFFGPGTRLTVL.

V is TRBV2 and J is TRBJ2-2, with TRBD1 as a possible D gene (6 bases). The CDR3 is made up of 17 amino acids. CDR1 is SNHLY, CDR2 FYNNEI, per germline. Trimming left V 6 bases short and J 0 bases short, with 17 bases between. CDR3 region: CASSLRDTRTNTGELFF. CDR3 nucleotide sequence: TGTGCCAGCAGCCTCCGGGACACCCGAACGAACACCGGGGAGCTGTTTTTT.

A few counts support this clonotype. V gene TRBV11-2 combines with J gene TRBJ2-7; 10 bases line up with TRBD1. After removal of 3 bases from V and 1 base from J, the junction contained 3 bases not matched to a gene. CDR1 and CDR2 (germline): SGHAT, FQNNGV. The CDR3 length is 15 residues. In DNA, the CDR3 is TGTGCCAGCAGCTTTGGACAGGGGGGTTCCTACGAGCAGTACTTC. Amino acids: CASSFGQGGSYEQYF. Full variable domain (outside the CDR3, taken from reference TRBV11-2 and TRBJ2-7): EAGVAQSPRYKIIEKRQSVAFWCNPISGHATLYWYQQILGQGPKLLIQFQNNGVVDDSQLPKDRFSAERLKGVDSTLKIQPAKLEDSAVYLCASSFGQGGSYEQYFGPGTRLTVT.

Worth noting for this clonotype: An end of the junction does not agree with germline; a read error may underlie this. This chain connects TRBV10-2 to TRBJ2-5; 7 nucleotides agree with TRBD1. The CDR3 is 14 residues long. Per germline, CDR1 WSHSY and CDR2 SAAADI. CDR3 sequence reads: CASSEQGSKGTQYF. In DNA, the CDR3 is TGCGCCAGTAGTGAACAGGGGAGTAAAGGGACCCAGTACTTC.

The genes are TRBV12-3 or TRBV12-4 and TRBJ2-2, with 13 bases identical to TRBD2. The junction had 6 bases not matched to a gene; V was cut back by 7 bases and J by 7 bases. There are 15 residues in the CDR3. CDR3 region: CASNGLAGEVGELFF. The CDR3 DNA reads as TGTGCCAGCAACGGACTAGCGGGAGAGGTCGGGGAGCTGTTTTTT.

This sequence joins TRBV6-5 and TRBJ1-2, with D possibly matching TRBD1 (6 bases). Germline CDR1 MNHEY, CDR2 SVGAGI. V lost 4 bases and J lost 1, with 16 bases in between. CDR3 size: 16 residues. DNA for the CDR3: TGTGCCAGCAGTTCTCGAAAGGGGGGTGGTAACTATGGCTACACCTTC. It specifies CASSSRKGGGNYGYTF.

This chain connects TRBV29-1 to TRBJ1-2; 7 nucleotides agree with TRBD1. The CDR3 totals 14 residues. J was trimmed by 2 bases and V by 5 bases; bases with no gene match: 8. The germline CDR1 and CDR2 sequences are SQVTM and ANQGSEA. The chain's CDR3 is CSVKYTGVNYGYTF. CDR3 nucleotides: TGCAGCGTTAAATACACAGGGGTCAACTATGGCTACACCTTC.

This clonotype occurred many times. As DNA, the CDR3 is TGTGCCAGCAGCGTATACAGTTCTCTCCCAGATACGCAGTATTTT. This encodes CASSVYSSLPDTQYF. This sequence joins TRBV7-9 and TRBJ2-3; D is unresolved. Germline V CDR1 and CDR2: SEHNR, FQNEAQ (reference sequence). The CDR3 is 15 amino acids. Trimming removed 5 bases at V and 4 bases at J, with 16 bases between.